Listed below are T cell receptor beta chains from one sample, sequenced in a study of blood T cell repertoires in COVID-19. Data came from immunoSEQ multiplex PCR; TCRdb stores just in-frame clones and leaves some out. The sample consists of approximately 120,000 clones, 84% of them appearing once. The sequenced sample was peripheral blood. The receptors here all came from a woman aged 45-65 years with acute or convalescent COVID-19. Each CDR3 is given with its conserved first and last residue.

>TRBV7-5|TRBJ1-4
CARSFSPKNEKLFF
>TRBV7-8|TRBJ2-1
CASSLVGGASYNEQFF
>TRBV24-1|TRBJ2-7
CARLSRDRGTWEQYF
>TRBV5-4|TRBJ1-1
CASSAGTGGSFLPAFF
>TRBV19|TRBJ1-5
CASRTGENQPQHF
>TRBV19|TRBJ1-2
CASSEEFYGYTF
>TRBV2|TRBJ2-7
CASRLQLAGGLGEQYF
>TRBV6-5|TRBJ1-2
CASSYSLSTGTHYTF
>TRBV5-8|TRBJ1-6
CASSLGGFNSPLHF
>TRBV9|TRBJ2-2
CASSVEIQTGELFF